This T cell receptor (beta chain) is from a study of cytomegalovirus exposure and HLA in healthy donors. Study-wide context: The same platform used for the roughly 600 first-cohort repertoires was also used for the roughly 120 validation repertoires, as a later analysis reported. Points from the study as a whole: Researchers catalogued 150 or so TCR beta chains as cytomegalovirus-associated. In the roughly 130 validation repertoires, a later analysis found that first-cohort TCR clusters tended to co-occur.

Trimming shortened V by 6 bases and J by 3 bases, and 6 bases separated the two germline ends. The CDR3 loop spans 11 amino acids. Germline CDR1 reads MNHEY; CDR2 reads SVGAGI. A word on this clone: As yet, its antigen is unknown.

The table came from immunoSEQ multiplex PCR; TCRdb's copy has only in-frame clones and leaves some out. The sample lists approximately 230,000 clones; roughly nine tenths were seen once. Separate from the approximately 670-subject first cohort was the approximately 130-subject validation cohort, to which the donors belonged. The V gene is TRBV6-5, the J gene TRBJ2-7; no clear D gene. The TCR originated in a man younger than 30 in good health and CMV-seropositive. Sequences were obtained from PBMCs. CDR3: CASRTNYEQYF. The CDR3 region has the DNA TGTGCCAGCAGAACCAACTACGAGCAGTACTTC.